This TCR beta chain was profiled in a study of blood T cell repertoires in COVID-19. Produced via immunoSEQ multiplex PCR; TCRdb's table is partial and in-frame only. The data hold tens of thousands of clones, with 78% observed a single time. Germline V lookup: CDR1 MNHEY, CDR2 SVGAGI. The CDR3 spans 13 residues. The V end was cut by 10 bases, the J end by 4 bases, with 14 bases between. This clone is labeled as medium-sized. The identical CDR3 is also encoded by other nucleotide sequences in the sample. V usage is TRBV6-5 and J usage is TRBJ2-1; perhaps TRBD2 as D (7 bases). Source material: peripheral blood. This receptor was taken from a human donor in a cohort sampled during active COVID-19. CDR3 residues: CATTGGLYNEQFF. The CDR3 DNA follows: TGTGCCACAACGGGGGGCTTATACAATGAGCAGTTCTTC.